This T cell receptor (beta chain) was sequenced for a study of blood T cell repertoires in COVID-19. At the level of the study: Sites in the United States, Italy and Spain provided acute and convalescent COVID-19 samples. T cells, B-cell-depleted T cells, or PBMCs supplied cDNA or gDNA.

This clone was seen once. The CDR3 length is 14 residues. Germline-derived CDR1 and CDR2 are KGHSH and LQKENI. V shed 2 bases and J 5 bases; nucleotides not matched to a gene: 4. In the original analysis: Amplification of reference gene primers was used by the study to estimate nucleated cell counts. Method: immunoSEQ multiplex PCR; TCRdb's copy keeps in-frame clones and lacks some. That table supplies the V and J calls and clone size; D and trimming were determined from the DNA. The data show about 290,000 clones, approximately 91% seen once. The sequence came from a woman aged 40 to 50 who had recovered from COVID-19. The source material was peripheral blood. The gene calls are TRBV18 and TRBJ2-3; 7 nucleotides match TRBD2. The CDR3 is CASSPGRERDTQYF. The CDR3, as DNA: TGTGCCAGCTCACCAGGGCGGGAGCGAGATACGCAGTATTTT.